Shown below are 8 T cell receptor beta chains from a single sample sequenced in a study of T cell repertoires in cytomegalovirus infection. These receptors' targets are unknown. One entry per CDR3 protein results from TCRdb running MiXCR on the reads. The data show around 900,000 distinct CDR3 sequences, with about a third seen just once and around an eighth held by the top ten. The material was cultured CD8+ T cells from PBMCs, obtained from culture after CMV antigen stimulation. These receptors were obtained from a human donor in good health (CMV status not recorded). Some clones in this sample may be carry-over from other donors' samples.

This chain uses TRBV9 with TRBJ1-1, with 7 positions matching TRBD1. The V segment lost 3 bases and the J segment 3 bases; nucleotides outside the gene matches: 5. The CDR3 is 14 residues long. The germline V gene encodes CDR1 SGDLS and CDR2 YYNGEE. The CDR3 DNA reads as TGTGCCAGCAGCGGACAGGGTATGGACACTGAAGCTTTCTTT. This encodes CASSGQGMDTEAFF.

For this clonotype: This may arise from a read error, as a much more abundant clone is one base away. The rearrangement links TRBV6-6 to TRBJ1-1; possible D gene TRBD1, 6 bases. The CDR3 totals 15 residues. Germline CDR1 and CDR2: MNHNY and SVGAGI (reference sequence). In nucleotides, the CDR3 is TGTGTCAGCAGTGACTATCCCGGGGGCAACACTGAAGCTTTCTTT. Translation: CVSSDYPGGNTEAFF.

V and J are TRBV4-2 and TRBJ2-3; D is unresolved. Germline CDR1 reads LGHNA; CDR2 reads YNFKEQ. CDR3 size: 18 residues. V gave up 0 bases and J gave up 2 bases, with 18 bases separating them. Written as DNA, the CDR3 is TGTGCCAGCAGCCAAGACAGGTCTCCCACTCCCACCACAGATACGCAGTATTTT. As protein: CASSQDRSPTPTTDTQYF.

This clonotype was counted a few times. The gene calls are TRBV6-1 and TRBJ2-7, with 7 bases fitting TRBD1. The CDR3 contains 16 residues. Germline V gene sequence: CDR1 MNHNS, CDR2 SASEGT. The trim removed 1 base at V and 0 bases at J, leaving 6 bases unmatched. In DNA form, the CDR3 reads TGTGCCAGCAGTGAAGTTGGGACAGTGAACTCCTACGAGCAGTACGTC. This codes for CASSEVGTVNSYEQYV.

This clonotype has more than one count but fewer than ten. The rearrangement links TRBV28 to TRBJ2-3; maybe TRBD2 (6 bases). The length of the CDR3 is 17 residues. The germline V and J ends were trimmed by 3 bases and 6 bases, with 22 bases remaining between them. Germline V gives CDR1 MDHEN, CDR2 SYDVKM. The CDR3 nucleotides read TGTGCCAGCAGTTTCTCCCCCCGCTTGCGGGGATACGATACGCAGTATTTT. Translation gives CASSFSPRLRGYDTQYF.

The chain has TRBV10-3 and TRBJ1-2, with D uncertain. V was shortened by 0 bases and J by 6 bases, with 17 bases between the two germline ends. Germline V gene data show CDR1 as ENHRY and CDR2 as SYGVKD. CDR3 length: 16 residues. The CDR3 DNA reads TGTGCCATCAGTGAGTCGCCAAGTAGCGGAATTGATGGCTACACCTTC. Amino acid sequence: CAISESPSSGIDGYTF.

This clonotype appeared many times. CDR3 protein: CASSFRYPQGRGPPNGYTF. CDR3 bases: TGTGCCAGCAGTTTCCGTTACCCGCAAGGGAGGGGTCCACCTAACGGCTACACCTTC. This sequence joins TRBV12-3 or TRBV12-4 and TRBJ1-2; TRBD1 might be the D (5 bases). This CDR3 spans 19 amino acids. V lost 3 bases and J lost 8, with 31 bases in between.

This sequence joins TRBV19 and TRBJ1-1, with D maybe TRBD1 (6 bases). Trimming removed 0 bases at V and 3 bases at J, with 11 bases between. The CDR3 is 15 residues long. The germline V gene encodes CDR1 LNHDA and CDR2 SQIVND (reference sequence). CDR3 protein: CASSIDLYRDTEAFF. For the CDR3, the DNA is TGTGCCAGTAGTATAGACCTTTACAGGGACACTGAAGCTTTCTTT.